This entry concerns a single T cell receptor beta chain. Its specificity is not known. This entry belongs to a study of OX40 agonist ivuxolimab in advanced cancers. Across the study: One patient with hepatocellular carcinoma and two with cutaneous melanoma, three in all, had partial responses.

Profiling relied on immunoSEQ multiplex PCR, and the TCRdb table lists in-frame clones only, not all of them. The sample records under 65,000 clones, about 88% being singletons. Study results and limitations: By week 6 at 0.1 to 3.0 mg/kg, blood CD4+ and CD8+ T cells had expanded clonally.

The origin of this receptor is an adult with an advanced solid tumor such as melanoma, head and neck, liver or kidney cancer. Sample: CD4+ or CD8+ T cells sorted from blood, taken in a trial of the OX40 agonist ivuxolimab.

In DNA, the CDR3 is TGTGCCAGCAGACTTCGGGACGGACCATCCTACGAGCAGTACTTC. Translating gives CASRLRDGPSYEQYF. The genes are TRBV28 and TRBJ2-7; D tentatively reads TRBD1 or TRBD2 (5 bases each). Trimming removed 6 bases at V and 1 base at J, with 16 bases between. This CDR3 contains 15 residues. In germline, CDR1 is MDHEN, CDR2 SYDVKM.